This is a list of T cell receptor beta chains from one sample in a study of cytomegalovirus exposure and HLA in healthy donors. The protocol was immunoSEQ multiplex PCR, while the TCRdb copy is restricted to in-frame clones and leaves out a portion. The profile shows more than 85,000 clones, approximately 70% of them singletons. The specimen sequenced was PBMCs. These receptors all stem from a man aged 25 to 40 in good health and CMV-seronegative. The CDR3 runs from the conserved cysteine through the conserved F or W. The D gene is left open where the match is weak. Expanded clones get a size class; other rows say once, few or many, or leave the size out.

D gene: .
V gene: TRBV6-5
clone size: .
J gene: TRBJ2-7
CDR3 DNA: TGTGCCAGCAGTTACGGTCCTGGTGTCGGCGAGCAGTACTTC
CDR3 protein: CASSYGPGVGEQYF

D gene: TRBD1
V gene: TRBV11-3
clone size: .
J gene: TRBJ1-4
CDR3 DNA: TGTGCCAGCAGCTTCCTGGGACAGTCAAGCGAAAAACTGTTTTTT
CDR3 protein: CASSFLGQSSEKLFF

D gene: TRBD1
V gene: TRBV7-9
clone size: .
J gene: TRBJ1-6
CDR3 DNA: TGTGCCAGCAGCGGCGCGACAGGGGCGAATTCACCCCTCCACTTT
CDR3 protein: CASSGATGANSPLHF

D gene: .
V gene: TRBV5-1
clone size: .
J gene: TRBJ1-3
CDR3 DNA: TGCGCCAGCAGCCAAGCCGGGATCTCTGGAAACACCATATATTTT
CDR3 protein: CASSQAGISGNTIYF

D gene: .
V gene: TRBV9
clone size: .
J gene: TRBJ1-3
CDR3 DNA: TGTGCCAGCAAATCGGGAATCTCTGGAAACACCATATATTTT
CDR3 protein: CASKSGISGNTIYF

D gene: .
V gene: TRBV28
clone size: .
J gene: TRBJ2-1
CDR3 DNA: TGTGCCAGCGGTGACAGGGCCGGCCTAGCGATCTATGAGCAGTTCTTC
CDR3 protein: CASGDRAGLAIYEQFF

D gene: TRBD2
V gene: TRBV9
clone size: .
J gene: TRBJ2-2
CDR3 DNA: TGTGCCAGCAGCGTAGTCGAGGGGACTAAGGACACCGGGGAGCTGTTTTTT
CDR3 protein: CASSVVEGTKDTGELFF

D gene: .
V gene: TRBV5-1
clone size: .
J gene: TRBJ1-5
CDR3 DNA: TGCGCCAGCAGCTTGGCAGGGGACCAGCCCCAGCATTTT
CDR3 protein: CASSLAGDQPQHF

D gene: .
V gene: TRBV7-2
clone size: .
J gene: TRBJ2-7
CDR3 DNA: TGTGCCAGCAGCCCCGGAGGGGGCGGCACCTACGAGCAGTACTTC
CDR3 protein: CASSPGGGGTYEQYF

D gene: .
V gene: TRBV19
clone size: .
J gene: TRBJ1-2
CDR3 DNA: TGTGCCAGTAGTATTCCCTTTGGCAGGGACTATGGCTACACCTTC
CDR3 protein: CASSIPFGRDYGYTF

D gene: .
V gene: TRBV4-3
clone size: .
J gene: TRBJ1-1
CDR3 DNA: TGCGCCAGCAGCCAAGATGCGGGAGGACAGAAGAACACTGAAGCTTTCTTT
CDR3 protein: CASSQDAGGQKNTEAFF

D gene: .
V gene: TRBV21-1
clone size: .
J gene: TRBJ2-4
CDR3 DNA: TGTGCCAGCAGCTTCACGGGGTACATTCAGTACTTC
CDR3 protein: CASSFTGYIQYF

D gene: TRBD1
V gene: TRBV28
clone size: .
J gene: TRBJ1-3
CDR3 DNA: TGTGCCAGCAGTTTGGAACAGGGGACTGGAAACACCATATATTTT
CDR3 protein: CASSLEQGTGNTIYF

D gene: .
V gene: TRBV6-5
clone size: .
J gene: TRBJ2-3
CDR3 DNA: TGTGCCAGCAGTAAAGCCGGGAAAGGAGGTACGCAGTATTTT
CDR3 protein: CASSKAGKGGTQYF

D gene: .
V gene: TRBV6-1
clone size: .
J gene: TRBJ1-4
CDR3 DNA: TGTGCCAGCAGTACAGGGAGGGGTAATGAAAAACTGTTTTTT
CDR3 protein: CASSTGRGNEKLFF

D gene: TRBD1
V gene: TRBV7-7
clone size: .
J gene: TRBJ2-2
CDR3 DNA: TGTGCTAGCAGCCCCCAGGACAGGGCGTCCGGGGAGCTGTTTTTT
CDR3 protein: CASSPQDRASGELFF

D gene: TRBD1
V gene: TRBV11-3
clone size: .
J gene: TRBJ1-3
CDR3 DNA: TGTGCCAGCAGCCCCGGACAGGGAGGACACACCATATATTTT
CDR3 protein: CASSPGQGGHTIYF

D gene: .
V gene: TRBV5-4
clone size: .
J gene: TRBJ2-5
CDR3 DNA: TGTGCCAGCAGCTTGTCTAGTGGGCAAGAGACCCAGTACTTC
CDR3 protein: CASSLSSGQETQYF

D gene: TRBD2
V gene: TRBV11-3
clone size: few
J gene: TRBJ2-3
CDR3 DNA: TGTGCCAGCAGCTTAGGGACTAGCGGGGGGACAGATACGCAGTATTTT
CDR3 protein: CASSLGTSGGTDTQYF

D gene: TRBD1
V gene: TRBV5-5
clone size: .
J gene: TRBJ2-4
CDR3 DNA: TGTGCCAGCAGCTTTACGCTGACAGGGAAAAACATTCAGTACTTC
CDR3 protein: CASSFTLTGKNIQYF

D gene: TRBD1
V gene: TRBV2
clone size: once
J gene: TRBJ1-5
CDR3 DNA: TGTGCCAGCAGTTCTGACGACAGGGTCAATCAGCCCCAGCATTTT
CDR3 protein: CASSSDDRVNQPQHF

D gene: TRBD1
V gene: TRBV15
clone size: .
J gene: TRBJ2-2
CDR3 DNA: TGTGCCACCAGCGGAACTAAGGGGGCGACCGGGGAGCTGTTTTTT
CDR3 protein: CATSGTKGATGELFF

D gene: TRBD1
V gene: TRBV7-2
clone size: .
J gene: TRBJ1-4
CDR3 DNA: TGTGCCAGCAGCCGGACAGGGGTGAATGAAAAACTGTTTTTT
CDR3 protein: CASSRTGVNEKLFF

D gene: TRBD2
V gene: TRBV5-4
clone size: few
J gene: TRBJ2-7
CDR3 DNA: TGTGCCAGCAGCTCTTCGTACCGGGACTACCATGACGAGCAGTACTTC
CDR3 protein: CASSSSYRDYHDEQYF

D gene: .
V gene: TRBV7-3
clone size: .
J gene: TRBJ2-3
CDR3 DNA: TGTGCCAGCAGCGCGGAGGGGAGGGGGGCAGATACGCAGTATTTT
CDR3 protein: CASSAEGRGADTQYF

D gene: .
V gene: TRBV5-6
clone size: .
J gene: TRBJ2-5
CDR3 DNA: TGTGCCAGCAGCTTGTGGCAGGGCATAGGAAGGAGGGACTTC
CDR3 protein: CASSLWQGIGRRDF

D gene: .
V gene: TRBV11-3
clone size: .
J gene: TRBJ2-2
CDR3 DNA: TGTGCCAGCAGCTTCGGAGGGCTGAACACCGGGGAGCTGTTTTTT
CDR3 protein: CASSFGGLNTGELFF

D gene: .
V gene: TRBV7-3
clone size: .
J gene: TRBJ2-5
CDR3 DNA: TGTGCCAGCAGCCCGGGTGCGGGGCGGGTGGAGACCCAGTACTTC
CDR3 protein: CASSPGAGRVETQYF

D gene: TRBD2
V gene: TRBV11-3
clone size: .
J gene: TRBJ2-3
CDR3 DNA: TGTGCCAGCAGCCCGCGACTAGCGGGGCCTAGCACAGATACGCAGTATTTT
CDR3 protein: CASSPRLAGPSTDTQYF

D gene: .
V gene: TRBV18
clone size: .
J gene: TRBJ2-3
CDR3 DNA: TGTGCCAGCTCACCCCTGGACAGCCCAGCCACAGATACGCAGTATTTT
CDR3 protein: CASSPLDSPATDTQYF

D gene: .
V gene: TRBV7-6
clone size: .
J gene: TRBJ2-3
CDR3 DNA: TGTGCCAGCAGCCCAAGACTAGGGGATACGCAGTATTTT
CDR3 protein: CASSPRLGDTQYF

D gene: .
V gene: TRBV7-2
clone size: .
J gene: TRBJ1-4
CDR3 DNA: TGTGCCAGCAGTCCAACAGCAACTAATGAAAAACTGTTTTTT
CDR3 protein: CASSPTATNEKLFF

D gene: TRBD1
V gene: TRBV28
clone size: .
J gene: TRBJ2-5
CDR3 DNA: TGTGCCAGCAGTTCGGGACAGGGAAGGGAGACCCAGTACTTC
CDR3 protein: CASSSGQGRETQYF